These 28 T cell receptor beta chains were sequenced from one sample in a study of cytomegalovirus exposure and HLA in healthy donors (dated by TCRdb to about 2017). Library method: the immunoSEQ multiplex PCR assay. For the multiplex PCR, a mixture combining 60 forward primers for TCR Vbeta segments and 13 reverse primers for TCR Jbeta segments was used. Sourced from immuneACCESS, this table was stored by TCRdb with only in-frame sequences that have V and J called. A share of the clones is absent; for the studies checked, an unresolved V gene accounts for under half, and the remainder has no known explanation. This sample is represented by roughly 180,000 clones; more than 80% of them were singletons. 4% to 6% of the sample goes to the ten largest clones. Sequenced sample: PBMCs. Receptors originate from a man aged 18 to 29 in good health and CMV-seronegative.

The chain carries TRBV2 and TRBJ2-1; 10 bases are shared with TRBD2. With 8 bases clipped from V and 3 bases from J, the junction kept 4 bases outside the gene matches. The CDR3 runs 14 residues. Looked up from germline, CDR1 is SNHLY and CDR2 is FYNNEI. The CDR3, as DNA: TGTGCCAGCCTGGCTAGCGGGGGCTACAATGAGCAGTTCTTC. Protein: CASLASGGYNEQFF.

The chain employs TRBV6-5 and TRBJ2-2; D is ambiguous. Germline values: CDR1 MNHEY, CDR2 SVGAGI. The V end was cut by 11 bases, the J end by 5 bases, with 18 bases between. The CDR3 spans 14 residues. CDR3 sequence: CACTVAGATGELFF. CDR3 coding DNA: TGTGCCTGCACGGTGGCAGGCGCTACCGGGGAGCTGTTTTTT.

The CDR3 DNA reads TGTGCCAGCATCGGAACAGGGCAAGAGACCCAGTACTTC. Its protein product is CASIGTGQETQYF. The chain couples TRBV2 to TRBJ2-5, with D maybe TRBD1 (6 bases). The V gene's germline CDR1 is SNHLY and CDR2 FYNNEI. CDR3 length equals 13 residues. Trimming shortened V by 7 bases and J by 2 bases, and 11 bases separated the two germline ends. The full variable domain, completed using reference TRBV2 and TRBJ2-5, is EPEVTQTPSHQVTQMGQEVILRCVPISNHLYFYWYRQILGQKVEFLVSFYNNEISEKSEIFDDQFSVERPDGSNFTLKIRSTKLEDSAMYFCASIGTGQETQYFGPGTRLLVL.

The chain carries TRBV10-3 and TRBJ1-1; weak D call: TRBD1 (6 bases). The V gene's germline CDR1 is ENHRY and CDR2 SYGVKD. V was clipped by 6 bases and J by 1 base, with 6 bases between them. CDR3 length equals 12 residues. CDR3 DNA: TGTGCCATCAGACAGGGGAACACTGAAGCTTTCTTT. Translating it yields CAIRQGNTEAFF.

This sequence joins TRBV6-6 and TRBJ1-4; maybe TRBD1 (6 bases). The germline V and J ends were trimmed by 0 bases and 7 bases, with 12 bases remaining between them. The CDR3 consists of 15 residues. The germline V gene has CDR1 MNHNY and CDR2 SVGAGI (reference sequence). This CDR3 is CASSYSEGGGEKLFF. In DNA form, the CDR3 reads TGTGCCAGCAGTTACTCGGAGGGGGGGGGTGAAAAACTGTTTTTT.

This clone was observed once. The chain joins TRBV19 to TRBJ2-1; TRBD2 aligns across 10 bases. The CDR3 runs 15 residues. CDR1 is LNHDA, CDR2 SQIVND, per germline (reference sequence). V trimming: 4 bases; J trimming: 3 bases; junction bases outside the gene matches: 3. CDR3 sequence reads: CASSKREGGYNEQFF. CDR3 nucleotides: TGTGCCAGTAGTAAGCGGGAGGGGGGCTACAATGAGCAGTTCTTC. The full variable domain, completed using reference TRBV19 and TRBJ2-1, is DGGITQSPKYLFRKEGQNVTLSCEQNLNHDAMYWYRQDPGQGLRLIYYSQIVNDFQKGDIAEGYSVSREKKESFPLTVTSAQKNPTAFYLCASSKREGGYNEQFFGPGTRLTVL.

For the CDR3, the DNA is TGTGCCAGCAGTGGAGACTCGTTGGTTAATGAAAAACTGTTTTTT. Translation: CASSGDSLVNEKLFF. The gene calls are TRBV2 and TRBJ1-4; no firm D call. Germline lookup yields CDR1 SNHLY and CDR2 FYNNEI. Trimming removed 4 bases from V and 4 bases from J, with 13 bases in between. The CDR3 spans 15 residues. Using reference TRBV2 and TRBJ1-4 for the parts outside the CDR3, the full variable domain is EPEVTQTPSHQVTQMGQEVILRCVPISNHLYFYWYRQILGQKVEFLVSFYNNEISEKSEIFDDQFSVERPDGSNFTLKIRSTKLEDSAMYFCASSGDSLVNEKLFFGSGTQLSVL.

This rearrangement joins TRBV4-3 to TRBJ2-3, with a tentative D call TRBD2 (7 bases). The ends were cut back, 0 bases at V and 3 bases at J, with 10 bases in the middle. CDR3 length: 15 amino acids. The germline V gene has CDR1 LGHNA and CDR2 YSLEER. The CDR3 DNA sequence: TGCGCCAGCAGCCAAGAGGGGAGGGGGACAGATACGCAGTATTTT. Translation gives CASSQEGRGTDTQYF.

The CDR3, as DNA: TGTGCCAGCAGCTTAAAGGTTGGAGGGCAAGAGACCCAGTACTTC. It encodes CASSLKVGGQETQYF. The rearrangement links TRBV5-4 to TRBJ2-5, with a possible D match to TRBD2 (6 bases). The germline V and J ends were trimmed by 2 bases and 2 bases, with 13 bases remaining between them. This CDR3 spans 15 amino acids. Per germline, CDR1 SGHNT and CDR2 YYREEE (reference sequence).

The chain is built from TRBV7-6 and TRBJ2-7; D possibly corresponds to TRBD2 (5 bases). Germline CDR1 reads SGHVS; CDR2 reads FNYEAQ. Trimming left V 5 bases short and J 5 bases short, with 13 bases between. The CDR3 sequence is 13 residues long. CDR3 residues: CASSVGDRNEQYF. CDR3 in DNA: TGTGCCAGCAGCGTCGGGGATAGGAACGAGCAGTACTTC.

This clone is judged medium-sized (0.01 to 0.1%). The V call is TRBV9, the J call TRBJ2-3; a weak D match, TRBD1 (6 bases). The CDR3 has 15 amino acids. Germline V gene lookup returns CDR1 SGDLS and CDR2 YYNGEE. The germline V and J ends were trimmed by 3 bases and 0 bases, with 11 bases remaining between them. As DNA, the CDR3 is TGTGCCAGCAGCGCCCAGGGGATTAGCACAGATACGCAGTATTTT. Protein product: CASSAQGISTDTQYF.

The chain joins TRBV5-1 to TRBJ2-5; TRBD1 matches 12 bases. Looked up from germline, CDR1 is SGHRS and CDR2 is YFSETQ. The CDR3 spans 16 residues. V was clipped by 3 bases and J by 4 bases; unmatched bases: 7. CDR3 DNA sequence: TGCGCCAGCAGCTCGTTAGGGACAGGGGGCGCAGAGACCCAGTACTTC. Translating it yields CASSSLGTGGAETQYF.

Written as DNA, the CDR3 is TGTGCCAGCAGTTACTTCACTAGCAGCTACGAGCAGTACTTC. Its protein product is CASSYFTSSYEQYF. This chain links TRBV6-6 with TRBJ2-7; perhaps TRBD2 as D (6 bases). Per germline, CDR1 MNHNY and CDR2 SVGAGI (reference sequence). Deletions cut 1 base from V and 3 bases from J, with 10 bases between. The CDR3 contains 14 residues.

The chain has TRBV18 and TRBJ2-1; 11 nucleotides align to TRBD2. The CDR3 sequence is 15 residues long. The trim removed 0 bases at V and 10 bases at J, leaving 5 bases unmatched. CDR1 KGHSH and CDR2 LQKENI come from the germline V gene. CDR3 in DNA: TGTGCCAGCTCACCACCGCTAGCGGGGGGAGGCGAGCAGTTCTTC. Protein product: CASSPPLAGGGEQFF.

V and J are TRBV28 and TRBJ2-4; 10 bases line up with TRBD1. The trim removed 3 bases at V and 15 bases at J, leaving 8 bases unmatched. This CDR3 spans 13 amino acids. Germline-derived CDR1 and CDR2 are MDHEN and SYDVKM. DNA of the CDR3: TGTGCCAGCAGTTTCCGGGACAGGGGTGAGGGGTACTTC. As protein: CASSFRDRGEGYF.

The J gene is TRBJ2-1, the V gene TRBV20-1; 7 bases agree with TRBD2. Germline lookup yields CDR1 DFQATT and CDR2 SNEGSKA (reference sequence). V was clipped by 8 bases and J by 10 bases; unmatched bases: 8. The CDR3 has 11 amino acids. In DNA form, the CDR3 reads TGCAGTCTCGTGGCGGGAGAGGAGCAGTTCTTC. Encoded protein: CSLVAGEEQFF.

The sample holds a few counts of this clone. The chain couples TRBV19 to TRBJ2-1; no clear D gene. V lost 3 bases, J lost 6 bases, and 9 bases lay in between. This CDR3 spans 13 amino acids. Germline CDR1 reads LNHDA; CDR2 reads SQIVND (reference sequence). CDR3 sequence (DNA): TGTGCCAGTAGTATTTACCGCAGCAATGAGCAGTTCTTC. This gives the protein CASSIYRSNEQFF.

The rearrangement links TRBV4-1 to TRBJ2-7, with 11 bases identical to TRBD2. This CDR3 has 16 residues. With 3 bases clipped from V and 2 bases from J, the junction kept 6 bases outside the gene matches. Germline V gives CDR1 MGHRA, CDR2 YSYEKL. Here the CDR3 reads CASSQFGTSGPYEQYF. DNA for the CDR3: TGCGCCAGCAGCCAGTTCGGGACTAGCGGTCCCTACGAGCAGTACTTC.

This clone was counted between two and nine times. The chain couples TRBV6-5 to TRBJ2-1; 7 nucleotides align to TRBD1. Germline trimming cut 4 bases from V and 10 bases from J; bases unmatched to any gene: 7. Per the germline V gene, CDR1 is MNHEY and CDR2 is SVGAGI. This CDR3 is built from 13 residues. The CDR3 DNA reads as TGTGCCAGCAGTTTAACAGGGGTTGCAGAGCAGTTCTTC. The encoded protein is CASSLTGVAEQFF.

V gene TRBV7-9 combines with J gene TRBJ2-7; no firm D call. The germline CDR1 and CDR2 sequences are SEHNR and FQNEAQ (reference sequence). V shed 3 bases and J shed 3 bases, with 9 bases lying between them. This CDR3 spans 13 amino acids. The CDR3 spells CASSFSGGYEQYF. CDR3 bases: TGTGCCAGCAGCTTTTCTGGCGGCTACGAGCAGTACTTC. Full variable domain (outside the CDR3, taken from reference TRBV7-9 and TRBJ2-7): DTGVSQNPRHKITKRGQNVTFRCDPISEHNRLYWYRQTLGQGPEFLTYFQNEAQLEKSRLLSDRFSAERPKGSFSTLEIQRTEQGDSAMYLCASSFSGGYEQYFGPGTRLTVT.

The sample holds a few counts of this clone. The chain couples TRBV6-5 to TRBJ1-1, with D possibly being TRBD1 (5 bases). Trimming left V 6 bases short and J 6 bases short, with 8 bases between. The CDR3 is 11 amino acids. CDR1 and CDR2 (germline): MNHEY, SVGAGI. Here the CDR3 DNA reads TGTGCCAGCAGCCAGGGCGCTGAAGCTTTCTTT. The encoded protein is CASSQGAEAFF.

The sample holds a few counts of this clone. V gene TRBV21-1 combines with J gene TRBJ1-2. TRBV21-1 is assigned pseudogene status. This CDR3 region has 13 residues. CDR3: CASSLNYLYGYTF. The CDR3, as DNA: TGTGCCAGCAGCTTAAACTACCTCTATGGCTACACCTTC.

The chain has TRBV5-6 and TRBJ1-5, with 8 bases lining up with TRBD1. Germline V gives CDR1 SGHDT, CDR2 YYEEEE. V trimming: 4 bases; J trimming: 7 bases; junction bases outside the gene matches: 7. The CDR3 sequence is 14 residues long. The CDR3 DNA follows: TGTGCCAGCAGCCTGACAGGGGAAAACCAGCCCCAGCATTTT. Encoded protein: CASSLTGENQPQHF.

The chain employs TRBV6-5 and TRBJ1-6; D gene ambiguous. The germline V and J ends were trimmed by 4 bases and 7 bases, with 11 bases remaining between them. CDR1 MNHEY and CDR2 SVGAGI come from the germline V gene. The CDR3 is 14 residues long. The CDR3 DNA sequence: TGTGCCAGCAGTTTTAAAGGGAGGAATTCACCCCTCCACTTT. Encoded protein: CASSFKGRNSPLHF.

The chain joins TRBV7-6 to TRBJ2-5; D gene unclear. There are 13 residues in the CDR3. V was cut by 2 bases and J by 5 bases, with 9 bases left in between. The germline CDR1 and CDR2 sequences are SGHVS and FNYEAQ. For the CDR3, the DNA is TGTGCCAGCAGCTTATCCGACTTGGAGACCCAGTACTTC. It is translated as CASSLSDLETQYF.

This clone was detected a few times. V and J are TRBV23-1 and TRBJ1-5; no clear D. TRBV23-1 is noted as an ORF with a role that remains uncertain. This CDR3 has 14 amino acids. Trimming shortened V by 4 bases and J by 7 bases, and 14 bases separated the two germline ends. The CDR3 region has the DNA TGCGCCAGCAGTCTGTTGAGGGTGTTGCAGCCCCAGCATTTT. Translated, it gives CASSLLRVLQPQHF.

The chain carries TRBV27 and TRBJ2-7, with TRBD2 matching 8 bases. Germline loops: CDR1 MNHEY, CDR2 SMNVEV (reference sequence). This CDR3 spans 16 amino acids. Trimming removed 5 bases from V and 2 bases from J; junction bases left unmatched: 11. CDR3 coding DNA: TGTGCCAGCAGTGCCCGGGTCTCGGGACTAGCCTACGAGCAGTACTTC. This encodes CASSARVSGLAYEQYF.

The CDR3 sequence is CASSTDRVGNGELFF. Written as DNA, the CDR3 is TGTGCCAGCAGTACCGACAGGGTGGGAAACGGGGAGCTGTTTTTT. The genes are TRBV28 and TRBJ2-2, with TRBD1 matching 7 bases. The V and J ends lost 5 bases and 7 bases, in that order; junction bases with no gene match: 10. The CDR3 length is 15 residues. Germline V CDR1 and CDR2: MDHEN, SYDVKM.